This TCR beta chain was identified in a study of spatial heterogeneity in lung cancer. In the study overall: More than eight raw reads, on average, carried each unique TCR and UMI combination. Study observations and caveats: Tumor mutation counts were tracked by expanded intratumoral alpha and beta TCR counts.

In regard to this clonotype: Its antigen is undetermined. A library made for alpha chains picked up this beta chain off target, so its size means little.

Time point of the sample: sample taken at primary tumor resection. This CDR3 is built from 15 residues. Per the germline V gene, CDR1 is LGHNA and CDR2 is YSLEER. V lost 0 bases, J lost 9 bases, and 7 bases stayed unmatched. MiXCR, applied by TCRdb to the 5' RACE reads, yields one record per CDR3 protein. The table lists 9,500 or so distinct CDR3 sequences, 14% of them singletons. The rearrangement uses TRBV4-3 and TRBJ1-5, with 8 bases that match TRBD1. The TCR originated in a male donor with early-stage non-small cell lung cancer. Specimen: lung tumor tissue, collected at surgery. The DNA of the CDR3 is TGCGCCAGCAGCCAAGATGACAGGGGATCAGGGCCCCAGCATTTT. Amino acids: CASSQDDRGSGPQHF.